A single sample gave rise to the 13 T cell receptor beta chains below, sequenced in a study of T-cell reconstitution after alpha-beta-depleted transplantation in children (dated by TCRdb to the mid-2010s). The library was made by PCR. Reads for this sample came from an Illumina HiSeq 2500. Molecular barcoding was employed in the preparation of TCR libraries, with unique molecular identifiers being used to normalize TCRbeta repertoire quantification. TCRdb reworked the public reads: Q25 trimming with fastp, MiXCR clone assembly, productive beta chains retained. Every CDR3 protein is listed once, alongside the most common genes and DNA of its rows. The sample table records some 490,000 distinct CDR3 sequences; roughly an eighth of these occur just once. Together, the top ten hold about 5.4% of the sample. Sequenced material: PBMCs from the stem cell graft donor, taken from the stem cell graft. The receptors derive from a human donor who donated a stem cell graft to a child with combined immunodeficiency.

This clonotype showed up many times. V gene TRBV28 combines with J gene TRBJ2-7; D is tentatively TRBD1 or TRBD2 (6 bases each). The CDR3 has 13 amino acids. Per the germline V gene, CDR1 is MDHEN and CDR2 is SYDVKM. Trimming removed 3 bases from V and 5 bases from J, with 11 bases in between. The CDR3 protein is CASSFRGLHEQYF. DNA of the CDR3: TGTGCCAGCAGTTTTCGGGGGCTCCACGAGCAGTACTTC.

This clonotype was counted at least ten times. In nucleotides, the CDR3 is TGCAGTGCTAGAGCTCCTTACAATGAGCAGTTCTTC. Its protein product is CSARAPYNEQFF. V gene TRBV20-1 combines with J gene TRBJ2-1; no reliable D call. V dropped 1 base and J dropped 4 bases, with 5 bases sitting between them. The CDR3 extends over 12 amino acids. Per germline, CDR1 DFQATT and CDR2 SNEGSKA (reference sequence).

This clonotype was detected a few times. The chain joins TRBV5-1 to TRBJ1-1; perhaps TRBD1 as D (5 bases). Germline CDR1 and CDR2: SGHRS and YFSETQ. CDR3 length: 15 residues. V was trimmed by 2 bases and J by 4 bases, leaving 15 bases between them. The CDR3 DNA sequence: TGCGCCAGCAGCTTTGGGACGGTTGGGGGCACTGAAGCTTTCTTT. Its protein product is CASSFGTVGGTEAFF.

This clonotype was counted only a few times. The chain is built from TRBV30 and TRBJ2-7; maybe TRBD1 (5 bases). With 0 bases removed from V and 3 bases from J, the gap between germline ends came to 15 bases. Germline V gene sequence: CDR1 GTSNPN, CDR2 SVGIG (reference sequence). This CDR3 is 15 amino acids long. The CDR3 DNA is TGTGCCTGGAGTGTCCCCTGGGGCGGTCACTACGAGCAGTACTTC. This sequence encodes CAWSVPWGGHYEQYF.

This clonotype was counted between two and nine times. V gene TRBV29-1 combines with J gene TRBJ2-5; no firm D call. The germline V gene encodes CDR1 SQVTM and CDR2 ANQGSEA. The V gene lost 6 bases and the J gene lost 1 base, with 9 bases spanning the gap. The CDR3 covers 12 residues. The DNA for the CDR3 is TGCAGCGTGACCTTTCCCCAAGAGACCCAGTACTTC. Protein product: CSVTFPQETQYF.

This clonotype was recorded at least ten times. J is TRBJ1-1 and V is TRBV12-3 or TRBV12-4; the D is unclear. The CDR3 extends over 13 amino acids. With 8 bases removed from V and 5 bases from J, the gap between germline ends came to 15 bases. CDR3 amino acids: CASYSFSGTEAFF. In DNA form, the CDR3 reads TGTGCCAGCTACAGTTTTTCAGGAACTGAAGCTTTCTTT.

This clonotype was counted at least ten times. The chain has TRBV11-2 and TRBJ2-6; no clear D gene. The germline V and J ends were trimmed by 1 base and 3 bases, with 7 bases remaining between them. The CDR3 length is 15 residues. Germline V gene data show CDR1 as SGHAT and CDR2 as FQNNGV. The CDR3 bases are TGTGCCAGCAGCTTAGTGGCAGATGGGGCCAACGTCCTGACTTTC. Translated, it gives CASSLVADGANVLTF.

This clonotype was found many times. The V and J genes are TRBV6-5 and TRBJ2-2, with D possibly being TRBD1 (6 bases). Germline V CDR1 and CDR2: MNHEY, SVGAGI. V was pared by 2 bases and J by 0 bases, with 7 bases between. This CDR3 is built from 15 residues. CDR3 sequence (DNA): TGTGCCAGCAGTTACGACAGGCCGAACACCGGGGAGCTGTTTTTT. The encoded protein is CASSYDRPNTGELFF.

The V and J genes are TRBV3-1 and TRBJ2-1; 13 nucleotides align to TRBD2. The J segment lost 0 bases and the V segment lost 4 bases, leaving 12 bases of the junction unmatched. Germline loops: CDR1 LGHDT, CDR2 YNNKEL (reference sequence). The CDR3 contains 20 residues. CDR3 sequence: CASSPRLAGGLGSSYNEQFF. The CDR3, as DNA: TGTGCCAGCAGCCCCCGACTAGCGGGGGGACTCGGGAGCTCCTACAATGAGCAGTTCTTC.

V usage is TRBV29-1 and J usage is TRBJ2-7; the D is unclear. Per germline, CDR1 SQVTM and CDR2 ANQGSEA. The ends were cut back, 5 bases at V and 4 bases at J, with 12 bases in the middle. The CDR3 loop spans 12 amino acids. The CDR3 spells CSVHNSEYEQYF. CDR3 sequence (DNA): TGCAGCGTTCATAACAGCGAATACGAGCAGTACTTC.

This clonotype occurred a few times. This chain connects TRBV30 to TRBJ2-2; 8 bases map to TRBD1. The CDR3 consists of 15 residues. Germline assignment: CDR1 GTSNPN and CDR2 SVGIG (reference sequence). Trimming at V came to 7 bases and at J to 4 bases, leaving 11 bases not matched to a gene. The chain's CDR3 is CASQLDDRGTGELFF. CDR3 bases: TGTGCCTCCCAGCTCGACGACAGGGGCACCGGGGAGCTGTTTTTT.

The chain couples TRBV27 to TRBJ2-4; 8 bases are a match to TRBD1. This CDR3 is 15 amino acids long. Per the germline V gene, CDR1 is MNHEY and CDR2 is SMNVEV (reference sequence). Unmatched junction bases numbered 7, after V lost 6 bases and J lost 3 bases. DNA of the CDR3: TGTGCCAGCAGGGACAGGGAGCGATACAAAAACATTCAGTACTTC. Translating gives CASRDRERYKNIQYF.

This clonotype was picked up many times. V and J are TRBV7-9 and TRBJ2-7; D might be TRBD1 (6 bases). Germline V gives CDR1 SEHNR, CDR2 FQNEAQ (reference sequence). The CDR3 spans 13 residues. V dropped 4 bases and J dropped 5 bases, with 12 bases sitting between them. CDR3 sequence (DNA): TGTGCCAGCAGCTCATCGGACAGAGACGAGCAGTACTTC. Translation gives CASSSSDRDEQYF.